The present T cell receptor (beta chain) was sequenced within a study of blood T cell repertoires in COVID-19. Study information: Donors in the United States, Italy and Spain gave samples during acute or convalescent COVID-19. T cells, B-cell-depleted T cells, or PBMCs supplied cDNA or gDNA.

Repertoires were generated with immunoSEQ multiplex PCR, while TCRdb's copy carries only in-frame clones and drops some. The sample has some 150,000 clones, around four fifths seen once; the top ten hold about 3.1%. The sample was peripheral blood. The TCR was taken from a woman between 40 and 50 years old with active or convalescent COVID-19.

This CDR3 reads CASSFLRNRGGYTF. CDR3 nucleotide sequence: TGTGCCAGCAGTTTCCTACGAAACCGGGGGGGCTACACCTTC. The chain has TRBV28 and TRBJ1-2; possibly TRBD1 for D (5 bases). This CDR3 region has 14 residues. Per germline, CDR1 MDHEN and CDR2 SYDVKM. Deletions cut 3 bases from V and 8 bases from J, with 16 bases between.